A selection of T cell receptor beta chains follows, all from one sample in a study of T cells in Graves' hyperthyroidism and ophthalmopathy. TCRdb re-called the multiplex PCR reads with MiXCR, one entry per CDR3 protein. The profile shows some 510,000 distinct CDR3 sequences, roughly 50% of them singletons. The sequencing input was peripheral blood or thyroid tissue (not recorded which). All receptors derive from a young woman with Graves' hyperthyroidism. Each CDR3 is given with its conserved first and last residue. The D gene is left open where the match is weak. Rows give clone size only sometimes, using once, few, many, or a class for an expanded clone.

CDR3aa	CDR3nt	v_gene	d_gene	j_gene	abundance
CASSSIRGGDGYTF	TGTGCCAGCAGCTCCATTAGGGGGGGAGATGGCTACACCTTC	TRBV7-2	.	TRBJ1-2	few
CSVEAFFAPWTEAFF	TGCAGCGTTGAGGCCTTTTTTGCACCCTGGACTGAAGCTTTCTTT	TRBV29-1	.	TRBJ1-1	once
CASSAREDRGSGYTF	TGTGCCAGCAGTGCTAGAGAGGACAGGGGTAGTGGCTACACCTTC	TRBV25-1	TRBD1	TRBJ1-2	.
CASRDTGGGSYEQYF	TGTGCCAGCAGAGATACAGGTGGCGGGTCCTACGAGCAGTACTTC	TRBV25-1	.	TRBJ2-7	.
CASSGHERNYGYTF	TGTGCCAGCAGCGGACACGAAAGAAACTATGGCTACACCTTC	TRBV6-1	.	TRBJ1-2	.
CASRSRAGASYEQYF	TGTGCCAGCAGGTCGAGAGCGGGAGCCTCCTACGAGCAGTACTTC	TRBV2	TRBD2	TRBJ2-7	.
CASSQADRVYSEAFF	TGTGCCAGCAGCCAAGCGGACAGGGTCTACTCTGAAGCTTTCTTT	TRBV7-9	TRBD1	TRBJ1-1	.
CSANERVANVLTF	TGCAGTGCAAACGAAAGGGTGGCCAACGTCCTGACTTTC	TRBV20-1	.	TRBJ2-6	few
CAAALTYGCEQYF	.	TRBV7-6	.	TRBJ2-7	many
CASSQGELAYEQYF	TGCGCCAGCAGCCAAGGGGAACTAGCCTACGAGCAGTACTTC	TRBV7-2	.	TRBJ2-7	.
CATSGPGDIGYTF	TGTGCCACCAGTGGTCCAGGGGATATTGGCTACACCTTC	TRBV24-1	.	TRBJ1-2	.
CATSDGQGWETQYF	TGTGCCACCAGTGACGGACAGGGATGGGAGACCCAGTACTTC	TRBV24-1	TRBD1	TRBJ2-5	.
CASSSSETPNTGELFF	TGTGCCAGCAGTTCGTCAGAAACACCGAACACCGGGGAGCTGTTTTTT	TRBV7-2	.	TRBJ2-2	.
CASSLTGNMPQHF	TGTGCCAGCAGCTTGACAGGGAACATGCCCCAGCATTTT	TRBV2	TRBD1	TRBJ1-5	.
CATGITTAGTEAFF	TGTGCCACCGGAATTACGACGGCTGGGACTGAAGCTTTCTTT	TRBV10-3	.	TRBJ1-1	.
CSAGSETYEQYF	TGCAGTGCTGGAAGCGAAACCTACGAGCAGTACTTC	TRBV20-1	.	TRBJ2-7	.
CASRDREWSGNTIYF	TGTGCCAGCAGAGACCGGGAATGGTCAGGAAACACCATATATTTT	TRBV5-5	.	TRBJ1-3	few
CATRTAYGYTF	TGTGCCACCCGGACAGCCTATGGCTACACCTTC	TRBV10-3	.	TRBJ1-2	many
CAISYQGVENSPLHF	TGTGCCATCAGTTACCAGGGGGTCGAGAATTCACCCCTCCACTTT	TRBV6-6	TRBD1	TRBJ1-6	.
CASSLTRDPAGGPHEQYF	TGTGCCAGCAGCTTAACCCGAGACCCAGCGGGAGGGCCCCACGAGCAGTACTTC	TRBV7-9	TRBD2	TRBJ2-7	.
CAISYSGDTQYF	TGTGCCATCAGTTACTCCGGGGATACGCAGTATTTT	TRBV6-5	.	TRBJ2-3	.
CASRRGTGDIIGYTF	TGTGCCAGCAGACGCGGGACAGGGGACATCATTGGCTACACCTTC	TRBV10-3	TRBD1	TRBJ1-2	few
CASSQQPGTGPNYGYTF	TGTGCCAGCAGTCAACAACCCGGGACAGGACCTAACTATGGCTACACCTTC	TRBV7-2	TRBD1	TRBJ1-2	many
CASSQDKLVQTQYF	TGTGCCAGCAGCCAAGATAAACTAGTTCAGACCCAGTACTTC	TRBV2	.	TRBJ2-5	.
CASTPTGEPAPGDLWETQYF	TGTGCCAGCACACCCACAGGGGAGCCCGCCCCGGGAGACCTTTGGGAGACCCAGTACTTC	TRBV7-2	.	TRBJ2-5	.
CASSALNSYEQYF	TGTGCCAGCAGTGCCCTAAACAGCTACGAGCAGTACTTC	TRBV25-1	.	TRBJ2-7	once
CATSDRPGQAIETQHF	TGTGCCACCAGTGATCGTCCGGGACAGGCCATCGAGACCCAGCATTTT	TRBV24-1	TRBD1	TRBJ1-5	.
CASSMTGRQGELFF	TGTGCCAGCAGTATGACAGGTCGGCAAGGGGAACTGTTTTTT	TRBV2	.	TRBJ1-4	many
CATSNPNDRGATQYF	TGCGCCACTTCCAACCCGAACGACAGGGGAGCGACCCAGTACTTC	TRBV5-1	TRBD1	TRBJ2-5	few
CATSDRPDQPQHF	TGTGCCACCAGTGACCGACCGGATCAGCCCCAGCATTTT	TRBV24-1	.	TRBJ1-5	few
CASSLPDSPLHF	TGTGCCAGCAGCTTACCGGATTCACCCCTCCACTTT	TRBV7-9	.	TRBJ1-6	many
CANSYDREFQPQHF	TGTGCCAACAGCTACGACAGGGAGTTTCAGCCCCAGCATTTT	TRBV2	TRBD1	TRBJ1-5	.
CSAVAGRDYEQYF	TGCAGTGCCGTTGCAGGGAGGGACTACGAGCAGTACTTC	TRBV20-1	TRBD2	TRBJ2-7	.
CASRPGPTTGEKLFF	TGTGCCAGCAGGCCGGGGCCAACCACGGGTGAAAAACTGTTTTTT	TRBV7-2	.	TRBJ1-4	few
CSARPSRDKGGQPQHF	TGCAGTGCTAGACCGTCCCGGGACAAGGGCGGTCAGCCCCAGCATTTT	TRBV20-1	.	TRBJ1-5	.
CASSETDRRGTEAFF	TGTGCCAGCAGCGAGACGGACAGACGAGGGACTGAAGCTTTCTTT	TRBV9	.	TRBJ1-1	few
CASSRGIVVF	TGTGCCAGCAGCAGGGGGATCGTCGTCTTC	TRBV7-9	.	TRBJ2-7	.
CSARGPGGLNTEAFF	TGCAGTGCTAGAGGTCCAGGGGGCCTGAACACTGAAGCTTTCTTT	TRBV20-1	TRBD1	TRBJ1-1	once
CASGTGAEGPGANVLTF	TGTGCCAGCGGGACAGGGGCGGAGGGCCCTGGGGCCAACGTCCTGACTTTC	TRBV7-9	TRBD1	TRBJ2-6	.